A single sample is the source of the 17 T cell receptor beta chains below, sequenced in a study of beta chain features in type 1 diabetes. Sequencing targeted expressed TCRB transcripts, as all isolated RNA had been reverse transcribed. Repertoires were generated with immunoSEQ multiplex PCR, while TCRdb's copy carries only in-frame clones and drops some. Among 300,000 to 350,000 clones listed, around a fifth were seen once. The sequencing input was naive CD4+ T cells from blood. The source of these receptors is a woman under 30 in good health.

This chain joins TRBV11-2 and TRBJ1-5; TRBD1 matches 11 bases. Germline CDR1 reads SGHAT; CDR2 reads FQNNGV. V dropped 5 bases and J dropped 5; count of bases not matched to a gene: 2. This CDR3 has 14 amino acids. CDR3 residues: CASSQGQGDQPQHF. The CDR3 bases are TGTGCCAGCAGCCAGGGACAGGGGGATCAGCCCCAGCATTTT.

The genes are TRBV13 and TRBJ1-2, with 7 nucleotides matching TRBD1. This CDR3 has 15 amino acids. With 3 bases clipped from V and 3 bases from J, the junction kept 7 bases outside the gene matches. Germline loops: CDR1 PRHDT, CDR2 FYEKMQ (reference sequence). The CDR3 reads CASSLAPQGHYGYTF. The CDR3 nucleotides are TGTGCCAGCAGCTTGGCCCCACAGGGGCACTATGGCTACACCTTC.

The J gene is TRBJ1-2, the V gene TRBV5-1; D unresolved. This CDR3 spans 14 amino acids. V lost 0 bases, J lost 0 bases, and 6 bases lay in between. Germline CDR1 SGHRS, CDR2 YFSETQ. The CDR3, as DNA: TGCGCCAGCAGCTTGGGAGGGACTAACTATGGCTACACCTTC. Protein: CASSLGGTNYGYTF.

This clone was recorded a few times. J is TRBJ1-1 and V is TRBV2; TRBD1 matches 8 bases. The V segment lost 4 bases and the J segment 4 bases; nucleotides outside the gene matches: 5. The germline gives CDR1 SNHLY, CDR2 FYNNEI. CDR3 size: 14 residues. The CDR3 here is CASSVRQGTTEAFF. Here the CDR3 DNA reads TGTGCCAGCAGTGTACGACAGGGGACCACTGAAGCTTTCTTT.

The CDR3 loop reads CASTTLAGILDTQYF. The CDR3 DNA reads as TGTGCCAGCACTACATTAGCGGGAATCCTTGATACGCAGTATTTT. The rearrangement links TRBV7-2 to TRBJ2-3; 8 positions match TRBD2. V lost 7 bases to trimming and J lost 6 bases; unmatched junction nucleotides: 12. Germline V gene lookup returns CDR1 SGHTA and CDR2 FQGNSA. This CDR3 region has 15 residues.

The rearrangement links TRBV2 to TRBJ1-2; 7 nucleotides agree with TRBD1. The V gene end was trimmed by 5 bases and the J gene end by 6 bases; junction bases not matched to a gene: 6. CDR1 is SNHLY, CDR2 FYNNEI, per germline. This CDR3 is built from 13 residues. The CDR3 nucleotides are TGTGCCAGCAGTTTCAGGGGGGCTGATGGCTACACCTTC. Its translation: CASSFRGADGYTF.

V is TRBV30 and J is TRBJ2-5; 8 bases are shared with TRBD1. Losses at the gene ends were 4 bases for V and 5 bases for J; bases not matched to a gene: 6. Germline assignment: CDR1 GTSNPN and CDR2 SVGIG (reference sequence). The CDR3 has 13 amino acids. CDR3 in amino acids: CAWNGDRGETQYF. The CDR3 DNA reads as TGTGCCTGGAACGGAGACAGGGGCGAGACCCAGTACTTC.

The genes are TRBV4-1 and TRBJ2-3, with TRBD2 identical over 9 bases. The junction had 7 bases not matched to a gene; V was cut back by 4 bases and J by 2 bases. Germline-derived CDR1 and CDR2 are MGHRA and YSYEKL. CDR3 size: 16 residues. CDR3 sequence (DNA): TGCGCCAGCAGCCTACGACTAGCGGTCGCCACAGATACGCAGTATTTT. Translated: CASSLRLAVATDTQYF.

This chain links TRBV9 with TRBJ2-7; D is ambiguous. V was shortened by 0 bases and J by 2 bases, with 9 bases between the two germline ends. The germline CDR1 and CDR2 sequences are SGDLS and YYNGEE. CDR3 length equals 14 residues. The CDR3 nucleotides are TGTGCCAGCAGCGTAGGGGCTGGGCCCTACGAGCAGTACTTC. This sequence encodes CASSVGAGPYEQYF.

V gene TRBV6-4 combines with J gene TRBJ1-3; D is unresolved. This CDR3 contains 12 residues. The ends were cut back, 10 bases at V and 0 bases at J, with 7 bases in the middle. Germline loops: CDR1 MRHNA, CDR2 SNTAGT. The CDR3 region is CAKKHSGNTIYF. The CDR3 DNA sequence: TGTGCCAAGAAGCACTCTGGAAACACCATATATTTT.

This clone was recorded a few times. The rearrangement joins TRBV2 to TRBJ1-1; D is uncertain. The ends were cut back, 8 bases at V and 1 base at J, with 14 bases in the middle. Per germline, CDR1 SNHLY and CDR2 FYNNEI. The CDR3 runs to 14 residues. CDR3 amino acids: CASGLFRKNTEAFF. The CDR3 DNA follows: TGTGCCAGCGGGCTCTTTAGAAAGAACACTGAAGCTTTCTTT.

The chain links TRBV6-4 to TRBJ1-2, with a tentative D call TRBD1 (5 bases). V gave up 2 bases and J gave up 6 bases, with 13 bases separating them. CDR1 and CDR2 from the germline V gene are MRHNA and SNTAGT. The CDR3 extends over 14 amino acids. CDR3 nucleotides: TGTGCCAGCAGTGACGGAACGGGGACTAATGGCTACACCTTC. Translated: CASSDGTGTNGYTF.

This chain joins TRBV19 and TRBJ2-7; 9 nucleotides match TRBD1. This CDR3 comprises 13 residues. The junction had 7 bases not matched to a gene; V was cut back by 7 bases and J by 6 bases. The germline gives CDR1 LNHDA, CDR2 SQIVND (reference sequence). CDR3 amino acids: CASTGGQGGEQYF. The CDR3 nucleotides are TGTGCCAGTACCGGGGGACAGGGTGGCGAGCAGTACTTC.

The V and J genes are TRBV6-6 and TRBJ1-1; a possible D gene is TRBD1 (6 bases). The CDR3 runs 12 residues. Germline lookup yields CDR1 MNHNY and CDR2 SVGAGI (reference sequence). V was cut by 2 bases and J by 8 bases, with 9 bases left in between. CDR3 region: CASSYADSEAFF. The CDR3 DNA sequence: TGTGCCAGCAGTTACGCGGACAGCGAAGCTTTCTTT.

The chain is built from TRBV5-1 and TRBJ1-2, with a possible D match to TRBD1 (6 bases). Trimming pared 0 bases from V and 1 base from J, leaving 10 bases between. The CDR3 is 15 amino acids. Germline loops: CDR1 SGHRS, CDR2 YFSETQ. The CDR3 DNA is TGCGCCAGCAGCTTGGGCGAGGGGGTTAACTATGGCTACACCTTC. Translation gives CASSLGEGVNYGYTF. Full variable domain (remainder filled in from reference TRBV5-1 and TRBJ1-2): KAGVTQTPRYLIKTRGQQVTLSCSPISGHRSVSWYQQTPGQGLQFLFEYFSETQRNKGNFPGRFSGRQFSNSRSEMNVSTLELGDSALYLCASSLGEGVNYGYTFGSGTRLTVV.

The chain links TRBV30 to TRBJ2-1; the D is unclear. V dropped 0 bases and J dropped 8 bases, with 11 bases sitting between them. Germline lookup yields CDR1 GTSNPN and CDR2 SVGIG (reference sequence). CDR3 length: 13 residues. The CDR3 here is CAWSVRPRYEQFF. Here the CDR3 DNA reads TGTGCCTGGAGTGTACGGCCCAGGTATGAGCAGTTCTTC.

The DNA for the CDR3 is TGCGCCAGCAGCTTTTCCTTAGCGGGAGGGCCCAATGAGCAGTTCTTC. Translating it yields CASSFSLAGGPNEQFF. The V and J genes are TRBV5-1 and TRBJ2-1, with 11 nucleotides matching TRBD2. V dropped 2 bases and J dropped 6; count of bases not matched to a gene: 7. The CDR3 totals 16 residues. Per the germline V gene, CDR1 is SGHRS and CDR2 is YFSETQ. The variable domain in full, with the rest retrieved from reference TRBV5-1 and TRBJ2-1, is KAGVTQTPRYLIKTRGQQVTLSCSPISGHRSVSWYQQTPGQGLQFLFEYFSETQRNKGNFPGRFSGRQFSNSRSEMNVSTLELGDSALYLCASSFSLAGGPNEQFFGPGTRLTVL.